This TCR beta chain was retrieved from a study of response to subunit inactivated influenza vaccine. General study findings and limits: Researchers suggested that each seasonal influenza vaccination recruits few new T cells.

TCRdb used MiXCR to reprocess the RT-PCR reads, holding one entry per CDR3 protein. Among about 190,000 distinct CDR3 sequences listed, over 13% were seen once. This CDR3 is 14 amino acids long. CDR1 is SGHAT and CDR2 is FQNNGV in the germline V gene. Trimming left V 1 base short and J 0 bases short, with 7 bases between. This clonotype appeared many times. Its cognate antigen is unknown. The TCR was taken from a man aged 45-60 years who received an inactivated influenza vaccine. Sequencing was performed on CD8+ T cells sorted from PBMCs, taken roughly 5 days after vaccination. J is TRBJ2-7 and V is TRBV11-2; no definite D call. CDR3 amino acids: CASSLGEISYEQYF. The DNA of the CDR3 is TGTGCCAGCAGCTTAGGAGAGATCTCCTACGAGCAGTACTTC.